The 24 T cell receptor beta chains presented below share a single source sample, sequenced in a study of T cell responses to AZD1222 COVID-19 vaccine. Sequenced by immunoSEQ multiplex PCR; TCRdb stores in-frame clones only, minus some. The data show tens of thousands of clones, roughly 90% seen once. The starting material was peripheral blood, obtained on day 0 of AZD1222 vaccination. The receptor source for this set is an adult in good health.

This clone appeared a single time. CDR3 sequence: CASSLNRGSDTQYF. The CDR3 DNA follows: TGTGCCAGCAGCTTAAATCGGGGCTCAGATACGCAGTATTTT. The chain has TRBV7-9 and TRBJ2-3; D is tentatively TRBD1 or TRBD2 (5 bases each). This CDR3 has 14 amino acids. Germline-derived CDR1 and CDR2 are SEHNR and FQNEAQ (reference sequence). The germline V and J ends were trimmed by 2 bases and 4 bases, with 10 bases remaining between them. The whole variable domain, filled in from reference TRBV7-9 and TRBJ2-3, reads DTGVSQNPRHKITKRGQNVTFRCDPISEHNRLYWYRQTLGQGPEFLTYFQNEAQLEKSRLLSDRFSAERPKGSFSTLEIQRTEQGDSAMYLCASSLNRGSDTQYFGPGTRLTVL.

This clone has a single count. The chain couples TRBV7-6 to TRBJ2-6; no reliable D call. Trimming shortened V by 2 bases and J by 0 bases, and 11 bases separated the two germline ends. CDR1 and CDR2 (germline): SGHVS, FNYEAQ. The CDR3 runs 17 residues. CDR3 nucleotides: TGTGCCAGCAGCTTAATGGGCACTTACTCTGGGGCCAACGTCCTGACTTTC. Protein sequence: CASSLMGTYSGANVLTF.

This chain links TRBV9 with TRBJ1-1; D might be TRBD1 (6 bases). Germline V gene sequence: CDR1 SGDLS, CDR2 YYNGEE. V was cut by 4 bases and J by 11 bases, with 21 bases left in between. The CDR3 contains 14 residues. The CDR3 region is CASSLGHPTVEAFF. In DNA form, the CDR3 reads TGTGCCAGCAGCTTGGGACACCCCACGGTGGAGGCTTTCTTT.

The V and J genes are TRBV2 and TRBJ1-4, with D maybe TRBD1 (5 bases). V was trimmed by 7 bases and J by 2 bases, leaving 17 bases between them. The CDR3 consists of 16 residues. CDR1 is SNHLY and CDR2 is FYNNEI in the germline V gene. CDR3 loop: CASNLYPGPTNEKLFF. The CDR3 bases are TGTGCCAGCAATCTTTACCCAGGGCCCACTAATGAAAAACTGTTTTTT.

This chain connects TRBV3-1 (or the pseudogene TRBV3-2) to TRBJ2-1; D is unresolved. Trimming took off 0 bases at V and 3 bases at J, with 9 bases between the two ends. This CDR3 is built from 15 residues. Germline V gives CDR1 LGHDT, CDR2 YNNKEL (reference sequence). CDR3 bases: TGTGCCAGCAGCCAAGACTATCCAAGCTACAATGAGCAGTTCTTC. Translation: CASSQDYPSYNEQFF.

The count of this clone is one. The chain couples TRBV12-5 to TRBJ1-5; 10 nucleotides line up with TRBD1. CDR3 length: 16 residues. The germline gives CDR1 LGHNT, CDR2 FRNRAP. V was pared by 4 bases and J by 9 bases, with 12 bases of the junction left unmatched. The CDR3 is CASGSRTGGLLSPQHF. DNA for the CDR3: TGTGCTAGTGGTTCCCGGACAGGGGGACTTCTTTCGCCCCAGCATTTT.

This chain connects TRBV4-2 to TRBJ1-2, with TRBD1 identical over 12 bases. Germline V gene sequence: CDR1 LGHNA, CDR2 YNFKEQ. The CDR3 has 16 residues. The V segment lost 4 bases and the J segment 7 bases; nucleotides outside the gene matches: 10. The CDR3 coding sequence is TGTGCCAGCAGCCGAAGGGGACAGGGGGCATCTTTTGGCTACACCTTC. Translated: CASSRRGQGASFGYTF.

V and J are TRBV27 and TRBJ2-7; D is unclear. The CDR3 is 14 amino acids. CDR1 and CDR2 from the germline V gene are MNHEY and SMNVEV (reference sequence). With 2 bases removed from V and 0 bases from J, the gap between germline ends came to 8 bases. The CDR3 sequence is CASSLNRNSYEQYF. Written as DNA, the CDR3 is TGTGCCAGCAGTTTAAACCGGAACTCCTACGAGCAGTACTTC.

This clone has more than one count but fewer than ten. V gene TRBV23-1 combines with J gene TRBJ2-7; TRBD2 aligns across 9 bases. TRBV23-1 is classed as an ORF, of uncertain function. CDR3 length equals 17 residues. After removal of 0 bases from V and 4 bases from J, the junction contained 10 bases not matched to a gene. CDR3 sequence (DNA): TGCGCCAGCAGTCAATCTTCGTTCACGCTAGCGGGATACGAGCAGTACTTC. Translating gives CASSQSSFTLAGYEQYF.

This chain uses TRBV7-9 with TRBJ1-2; D is undetermined. The germline gives CDR1 SEHNR, CDR2 FQNEAQ (reference sequence). Trimming removed 5 bases at V and 8 bases at J, with 24 bases between. The length of the CDR3 is 16 residues. This chain's CDR3 is CASSPTTPRKTRGYTF. Written as DNA, the CDR3 is TGTGCCAGCAGCCCGACAACACCCAGGAAGACGAGGGGCTACACCTTC. The full variable domain, rest sourced from reference TRBV7-9 and TRBJ1-2, is DTGVSQNPRHKITKRGQNVTFRCDPISEHNRLYWYRQTLGQGPEFLTYFQNEAQLEKSRLLSDRFSAERPKGSFSTLEIQRTEQGDSAMYLCASSPTTPRKTRGYTFGSGTRLTVV.

V is TRBV9 and J is TRBJ2-1; D possibly corresponds to TRBD1 (5 bases). CDR1 SGDLS and CDR2 YYNGEE come from the germline V gene. V lost 0 bases to trimming and J lost 6 bases, with 13 bases between them. There are 15 residues in the CDR3. The CDR3 reads CASSVEGSGINEQFF. Written as DNA, the CDR3 is TGTGCCAGCAGCGTAGAGGGGTCAGGGATCAATGAGCAGTTCTTC. Full variable domain (rest looked up from reference TRBV9 and TRBJ2-1): DSGVTQTPKHLITATGQRVTLRCSPRSGDLSVYWYQQSLDQGLQFLIQYYNGEERAKGNILERFSAQQFPDLHSELNLSSLELGDSALYFCASSVEGSGINEQFFGPGTRLTVL.

The chain is built from TRBV29-1 and TRBJ2-1, with a possible D match to TRBD1 (7 bases). The CDR3 extends over 13 amino acids. Trimming pared 3 bases from V and 7 bases from J, leaving 13 bases between. Germline assignment: CDR1 SQVTM and CDR2 ANQGSEA. CDR3: CSVEEGAGNEQFF. CDR3 DNA: TGCAGCGTTGAGGAGGGGGCGGGAAATGAGCAGTTCTTC.

This clone has just one count. This chain joins TRBV7-3 and TRBJ1-1; D perhaps matches TRBD1 (5 bases). This CDR3 is built from 15 residues. Germline-derived CDR1 and CDR2 are SGHTA and FQGTGA. Trimming removed 5 bases from V and 2 bases from J, with 15 bases in between. CDR3 sequence: CASSRAGEGNTEAFF. DNA for the CDR3: TGTGCCAGCAGCCGTGCGGGGGAGGGAAACACTGAAGCTTTCTTT.

For the CDR3, the DNA is TGTGCCAGCAGTGAACGGGGAAATGAGCAGTTCTTC. Protein product: CASSERGNEQFF. The chain links TRBV6-1 to TRBJ2-1, with D perhaps matching TRBD2 (5 bases). Trimming took 2 bases from V and 7 from J, leaving 6 bases between them. The germline gives CDR1 MNHNS, CDR2 SASEGT. The CDR3 is made up of 12 amino acids.

The V and J genes are TRBV9 and TRBJ2-2; 8 bases fit TRBD1. The length of the CDR3 is 15 residues. V trimming: 2 bases; J trimming: 6 bases; junction bases outside the gene matches: 6. Germline CDR1 reads SGDLS; CDR2 reads YYNGEE. Here the CDR3 DNA reads TGTGCCAGCAGCGTCCAGACAGGGGAGGCCGGGGAGCTGTTTTTT. Amino acid sequence: CASSVQTGEAGELFF.

The chain couples TRBV12-3 or TRBV12-4 to TRBJ1-2; 7 nucleotides align to TRBD1. The J segment lost 6 bases and the V segment lost 6 bases, leaving 7 bases of the junction unmatched. This CDR3 is built from 13 residues. The CDR3 protein is CASSTGEGDGYTF. The CDR3 DNA follows: TGTGCCAGCAGCACAGGGGAAGGCGATGGCTACACCTTC.

A few counts support this clone. This rearrangement joins TRBV9 to TRBJ2-7; 8 bases match TRBD2. V shed 3 bases and J 5 bases; nucleotides not matched to a gene: 4. The CDR3 extends over 13 amino acids. In germline, CDR1 is SGDLS, CDR2 YYNGEE. The CDR3 loop reads CASSAGGADEQYF. The DNA of the CDR3 is TGTGCCAGCAGCGCGGGAGGGGCCGACGAGCAGTACTTC.

The table lists this clone with a count of one. The J gene is TRBJ1-3, the V gene TRBV10-3; 9 positions agree with TRBD1. The length of the CDR3 is 18 residues. Losses at the gene ends were 11 bases for V and 0 bases for J; bases not matched to a gene: 17. The germline CDR1 and CDR2 sequences are ENHRY and SYGVKD. This CDR3 reads CAARGGQGKTSSGNTIYF. DNA for the CDR3: TGTGCCGCCCGGGGGGGACAGGGAAAAACAAGCTCTGGAAACACCATATATTTT.

The chain combines TRBV4-1 with TRBJ1-2, with TRBD1 matching 7 bases. Looked up from germline, CDR1 is MGHRA and CDR2 is YSYEKL. The CDR3 is 19 amino acids. The J segment lost 0 bases and the V segment lost 0 bases, leaving 13 bases of the junction unmatched. CDR3 sequence: CASSQDRTGTVSANYGYTF. The DNA for the CDR3 is TGCGCCAGCAGCCAAGATAGGACCGGGACAGTCTCAGCTAACTATGGCTACACCTTC.

The V call is TRBV9, the J call TRBJ2-1; D is possibly TRBD2 (6 bases). The CDR3 totals 13 residues. Germline CDR1 and CDR2: SGDLS and YYNGEE. The V gene lost 9 bases and the J gene lost 4 bases, with 14 bases spanning the gap. The CDR3 DNA is TGTGCCAACAGGAGGGCCCCTTACAATGAGCAGTTCTTC. It translates to CANRRAPYNEQFF.

This rearrangement joins TRBV7-9 to TRBJ2-7, with D possibly being TRBD1 or TRBD2 (6 bases each). Deletions cut 1 base from V and 2 bases from J, with 12 bases between. Germline assignment: CDR1 SEHNR and CDR2 FQNEAQ (reference sequence). The CDR3 runs to 15 residues. This chain's CDR3 is CASSLVSGAPYEQYF. The CDR3 region has the DNA TGTGCCAGCAGCTTAGTTTCGGGGGCCCCCTACGAGCAGTACTTC.

The chain links TRBV5-4 to TRBJ1-1; TRBD1 matches 7 bases. CDR1 SGHNT and CDR2 YYREEE come from the germline V gene (reference sequence). Trimming removed 0 bases from V and 5 bases from J; junction bases left unmatched: 4. The CDR3 loop spans 14 amino acids. DNA of the CDR3: TGTGCCAGCAGCTTGGCAGGGGGAGGGACTGAAGCTTTCTTT. This encodes CASSLAGGGTEAFF.

J is TRBJ1-6 and V is TRBV5-6; TRBD1 might be the D (6 bases). CDR1 SGHDT and CDR2 YYEEEE come from the germline V gene. This CDR3 contains 15 residues. Trimming removed 6 bases from V and 6 bases from J, with 16 bases in between. The CDR3 loop reads CASNQGGPGNSPLHF. The CDR3 DNA is TGTGCCAGCAACCAAGGGGGGCCTGGTAATTCACCCCTCCACTTT.

This chain connects TRBV15 to TRBJ1-1; a weak D match, TRBD1 (5 bases). The germline CDR1 and CDR2 sequences are LNHNV and YYDKDF (reference sequence). Between the trimmed V and J ends, which lost 0 bases and 1 base, there was a span of 15 bases. The CDR3 spans 17 residues. CDR3 protein: CATSRDEWGLRNTEAFF. The CDR3 coding sequence is TGTGCCACCAGCAGAGATGAATGGGGGTTAAGGAACACTGAAGCTTTCTTT.